This T cell receptor beta chain derives from a study of T cells in localized non-small cell lung cancer. TCRdb keeps only in-frame clones here, not all; method: immunoSEQ multiplex PCR. Of about 48,000 clones listed, approximately 80% are singletons. This CDR3 is built from 16 residues. Germline V gives CDR1 MGHRA, CDR2 YSYEKL. The ends were cut back, 3 bases at V and 6 bases at J, with 18 bases in the middle. The sequence was obtained from a man aged 40-75 years with stage I squamous cell lung carcinoma. Sequenced material: peripheral blood, taken before any cancer treatment. V usage is TRBV4-1 and J usage is TRBJ1-5; no clear D gene. CDR3 protein: CASSHGYGVDFQPQHF. For the CDR3, the DNA is TGCGCCAGCAGCCACGGGTATGGGGTCGACTTTCAGCCCCAGCATTTT.